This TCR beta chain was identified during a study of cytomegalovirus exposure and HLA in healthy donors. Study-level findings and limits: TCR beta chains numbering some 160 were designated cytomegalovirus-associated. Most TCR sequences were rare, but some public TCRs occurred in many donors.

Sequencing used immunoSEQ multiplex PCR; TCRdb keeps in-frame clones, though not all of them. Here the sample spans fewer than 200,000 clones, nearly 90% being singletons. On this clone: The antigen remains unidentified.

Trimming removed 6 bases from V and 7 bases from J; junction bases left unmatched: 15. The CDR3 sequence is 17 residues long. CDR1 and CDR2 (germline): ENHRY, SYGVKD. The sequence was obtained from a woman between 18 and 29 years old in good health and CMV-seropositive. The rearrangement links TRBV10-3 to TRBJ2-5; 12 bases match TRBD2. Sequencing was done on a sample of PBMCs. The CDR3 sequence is CAIRRGLAGGPTATQYF. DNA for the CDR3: TGTGCCATCAGGAGGGGGCTAGCGGGAGGGCCTACGGCGACCCAGTACTTC.